This is a list of T cell receptor beta chains from one sample in a study of vaccination and CD4 T cells after COVID-19. TCRdb re-derived calls from the PCR reads in MiXCR, one entry per CDR3 protein. The sample consists of 11,000 to 15,000 distinct CDR3 sequences, 50% to 75% of them appearing once. These receptors' targets are unknown. The sequencing sample was made of CD4+ T cells from blood, cultured in vitro. These receptors came from a human donor who had recovered from COVID-19. Both conserved end residues are part of each CDR3. Size is stated for part of the rows, as once, few or many counts, or as a class when the clone is expanded.

V	size	J	length	CDR3
TRBV30	-	TRBJ1-2	11	CAWAGFYGYTF
TRBV10-2	few	TRBJ2-2	13	CASKEGNTGELFF
TRBV6-1	-	TRBJ1-1	16	CASRKVGQGFGTEAFF
TRBV19	-	TRBJ1-5	14	CASTPGGGWVPQHF
TRBV7-9	-	TRBJ2-5	15	CASSSLTSGQETQYF
TRBV20-1	-	TRBJ1-5	18	CSARAELGRRVSNQPQHF
TRBV15	-	TRBJ1-4	15	CATSRDRRANEKLFF
TRBV20-1	few	TRBJ2-5	16	CSARDLTRQSRETQYF
TRBV20-1	few	TRBJ1-5	13	CSASRAGSRPQHF
TRBV10-3	-	TRBJ1-2	15	CAISENPDPNYGYTF
TRBV6-2/TRBV6-3	-	TRBJ2-2	18	CASSTIYGGRGIAGELFF
TRBV10-3	-	TRBJ1-3	16	CAISEWQGALGNTIYF
TRBV30	-	TRBJ1-1	12	CAWSSTNTEAFF